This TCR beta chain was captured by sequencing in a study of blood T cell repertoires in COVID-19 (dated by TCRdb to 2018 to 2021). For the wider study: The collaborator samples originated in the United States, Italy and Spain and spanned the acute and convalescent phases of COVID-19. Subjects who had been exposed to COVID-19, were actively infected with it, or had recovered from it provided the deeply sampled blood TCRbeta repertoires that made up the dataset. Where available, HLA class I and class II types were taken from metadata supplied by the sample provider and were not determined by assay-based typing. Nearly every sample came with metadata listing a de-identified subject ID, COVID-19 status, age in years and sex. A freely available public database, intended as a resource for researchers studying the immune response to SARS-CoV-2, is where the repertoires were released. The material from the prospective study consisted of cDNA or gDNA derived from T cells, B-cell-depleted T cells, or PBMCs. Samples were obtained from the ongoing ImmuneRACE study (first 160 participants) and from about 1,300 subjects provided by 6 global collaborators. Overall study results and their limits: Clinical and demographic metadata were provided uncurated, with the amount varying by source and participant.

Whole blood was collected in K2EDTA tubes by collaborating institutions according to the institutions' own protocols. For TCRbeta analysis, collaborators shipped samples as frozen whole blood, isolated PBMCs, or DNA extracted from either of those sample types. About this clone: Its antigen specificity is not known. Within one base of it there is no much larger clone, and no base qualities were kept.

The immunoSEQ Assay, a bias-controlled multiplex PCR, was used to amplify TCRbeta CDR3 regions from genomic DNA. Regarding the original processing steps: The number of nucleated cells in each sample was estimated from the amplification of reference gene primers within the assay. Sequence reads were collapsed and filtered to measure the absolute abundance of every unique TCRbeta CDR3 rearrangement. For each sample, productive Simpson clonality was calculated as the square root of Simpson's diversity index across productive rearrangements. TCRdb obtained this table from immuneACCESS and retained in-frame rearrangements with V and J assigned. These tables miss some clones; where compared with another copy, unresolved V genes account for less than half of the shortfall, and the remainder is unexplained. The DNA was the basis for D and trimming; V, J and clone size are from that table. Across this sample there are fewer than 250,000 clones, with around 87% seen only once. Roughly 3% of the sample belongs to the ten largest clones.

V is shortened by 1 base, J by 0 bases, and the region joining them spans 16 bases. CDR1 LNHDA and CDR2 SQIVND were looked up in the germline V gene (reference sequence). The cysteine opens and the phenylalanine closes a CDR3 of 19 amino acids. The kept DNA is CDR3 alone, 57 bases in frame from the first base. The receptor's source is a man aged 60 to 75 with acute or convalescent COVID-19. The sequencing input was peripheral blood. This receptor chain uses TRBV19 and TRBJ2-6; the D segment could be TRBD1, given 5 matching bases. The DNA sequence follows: TGTGCCAGTAGTATAGTTGCCAGGGCACTACGCTCTGGGGCCAACGTCCTGACTTTC. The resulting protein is CASSIVARALRSGANVLTF.